This T cell receptor (beta chain) was captured in a study of T-cell reconstitution after alpha-beta-depleted transplantation in children. The authors prepared the TCRbeta library with unique molecular identifiers. Each CDR3 protein gets one entry after TCRdb re-called the PCR reads with MiXCR. The table has roughly 790,000 distinct CDR3 sequences, under 20% seen once. The CDR3 length is 15 residues. J was trimmed by 3 bases and V by 4 bases; bases with no gene match: 5. The germline V gene has CDR1 MNHEY and CDR2 SMNVEV (reference sequence). This clonotype was counted a few times. This chain links TRBV27 with TRBJ2-7; TRBD1 aligns across 11 bases. The specimen comprised PBMCs, mostly from graft donor cells, sampled 360 days after TCRalphabeta/CD19-depleted stem cell transplant. This receptor was taken from a male patient younger than 18 who had a stem cell transplant for acute lymphoblastic leukemia, so the T cells may come from the graft donor. CDR3 sequence: CASSSGTGGLYEQYF. The CDR3 nucleotides read TGTGCCAGCAGTTCCGGGACAGGGGGTCTCTACGAGCAGTACTTC.